The clone carrying this T cell receptor (beta chain) showed up many times. Time point denoted: patch test 1, 2 weeks after DPC sensitization. As to treatment: therapeutic diphenylcyclopropenone sensitization with weekly scalp DPC. CDR1 is SGHTA and CDR2 is FQGNSA in the germline V gene. Trimming cost V 1 base and J 8 bases; bases outside gene matches: 14. This CDR3 region has 18 residues. This entry comes from a study of human T cells and chemical hapten exposure. Each CDR3 protein gets one entry after TCRdb re-called the RACE reads with MiXCR. The table includes around 340,000 distinct CDR3 sequences, around 7% detected once.

The sample in question was whole blood, obtained in connection with sensitization to the hapten diphenylcyclopropenone (DPC). The receptor was derived from a woman between 18 and 30 years old with alopecia areata. Some clones in this sample may be carry-over from other donors' samples. The chain joins TRBV7-2 to TRBJ2-1, with 10 bases identical to TRBD2. The CDR3 DNA reads TGTGCCAGCAGCTTAGGAGTACAGCGGGGGGGCCTTATCGATGAGCAGTTCTTC. Protein: CASSLGVQRGGLIDEQFF.